These 8 T cell receptor beta chains were all obtained from the same sample, sequenced in a study of CD8+ T cells in alopecia areata. Isolated RNA was reverse transcribed into cDNA used as the sequencing template. Sequencing was performed with immunoSEQ multiplex PCR; in TCRdb, only in-frame clones are kept and a portion is missing. The repertoire holds 150,000 or so clones, with around 47% as singletons. The sequenced material came from CD4+ T cells sorted from blood. These TCRs come from a human donor with alopecia areata.

This clone was detected only a few times. The gene calls are TRBV2 and TRBJ1-1; no clear D gene. Trimming took off 7 bases at V and 1 base at J, with 10 bases between the two ends. Germline V CDR1 and CDR2: SNHLY, FYNNEI. This CDR3 has 13 residues. The CDR3 DNA sequence: TGTGCCAGCATCGTACTGGCGAACACTGAAGCTTTCTTT. Encoded protein: CASIVLANTEAFF.

The CDR3 DNA is TGCGCCAGCAGCCCGACACTAGCGGGGCACTACGAGCAGTACTTC. As protein: CASSPTLAGHYEQYF. V gene TRBV4-1 combines with J gene TRBJ2-7; TRBD2 agrees at 10 bases. The CDR3 consists of 15 residues. The V gene end was trimmed by 4 bases and the J gene end by 3 bases; junction bases not matched to a gene: 6. From germline, CDR1 is MGHRA and CDR2 YSYEKL.

This clone appeared a few times. This chain joins TRBV29-1 and TRBJ1-1; D is undetermined. CDR3 size: 13 residues. Looked up from germline, CDR1 is SQVTM and CDR2 is ANQGSEA. Trimming removed 4 bases from V and 6 bases from J, with 15 bases in between. The CDR3 region has the DNA TGCAGCGTTGTGGTGAGTTTTTACGCTGAAGCTTTCTTT. Its translation: CSVVVSFYAEAFF.

The chain has TRBV7-9 and TRBJ2-1, with 7 bases that match TRBD1. The CDR3 is 14 residues long. Trimming at V came to 3 bases and at J to 7 bases, leaving 6 bases not matched to a gene. Germline V gene lookup returns CDR1 SEHNR and CDR2 FQNEAQ (reference sequence). CDR3 loop: CASSFSTGANEQFF. In nucleotides, the CDR3 is TGTGCCAGCAGCTTTAGTACAGGGGCTAATGAGCAGTTCTTC.

The chain recombines TRBV27 with TRBJ1-5, with D unclear. V shed 8 bases and J shed 5 bases, with 13 bases lying between them. CDR1 and CDR2 from the germline V gene are MNHEY and SMNVEV (reference sequence). This CDR3 comprises 13 residues. Here the CDR3 DNA reads TGTGCCAGCGGAGCCCCTGGGGATCAGCCCCAGCATTTT. Translating gives CASGAPGDQPQHF.

This clone has more than one count but fewer than ten. The genes are TRBV5-1 and TRBJ2-1; the D gene could be TRBD1 or TRBD2 (6 bases each). The CDR3 sequence is 16 residues long. V gave up 0 bases and J gave up 4 bases, with 14 bases separating them. Per the germline V gene, CDR1 is SGHRS and CDR2 is YFSETQ. CDR3 amino acids: CASSLGLAGTYNEQFF. For the CDR3, the DNA is TGCGCCAGCAGCTTGGGGCTGGCGGGGACATACAATGAGCAGTTCTTC.

This chain links TRBV9 with TRBJ2-6, with unresolved D. The CDR3 has 14 residues. Between the trimmed V and J ends, which lost 5 bases and 3 bases, there was a span of 9 bases. The germline CDR1 and CDR2 sequences are SGDLS and YYNGEE. This CDR3 is CASRASGGANVLTF. The CDR3, as DNA: TGTGCCAGCAGGGCGTCGGGTGGGGCCAACGTCCTGACTTTC.

The chain recombines TRBV11-3 with TRBJ2-5; weak D call: TRBD1 (5 bases). Trimming removed 5 bases at V and 5 bases at J, with 9 bases between. CDR1 is SGHNT and CDR2 is YENEEA in the germline V gene. The CDR3 runs 12 residues. The CDR3 sequence: CASSKQAETQYF. The CDR3 nucleotides read TGTGCCAGCAGCAAACAGGCGGAGACCCAGTACTTC. Full variable domain (outside the CDR3, taken from reference TRBV11-3 and TRBJ2-5): EAGVVQSPRYKIIEKKQPVAFWCNPISGHNTLYWYLQNLGQGPELLIRYENEEAVDDSQLPKDRFSAERLKGVDSTLKIQPAELGDSAVYLCASSKQAETQYFGPGTRLLVL.